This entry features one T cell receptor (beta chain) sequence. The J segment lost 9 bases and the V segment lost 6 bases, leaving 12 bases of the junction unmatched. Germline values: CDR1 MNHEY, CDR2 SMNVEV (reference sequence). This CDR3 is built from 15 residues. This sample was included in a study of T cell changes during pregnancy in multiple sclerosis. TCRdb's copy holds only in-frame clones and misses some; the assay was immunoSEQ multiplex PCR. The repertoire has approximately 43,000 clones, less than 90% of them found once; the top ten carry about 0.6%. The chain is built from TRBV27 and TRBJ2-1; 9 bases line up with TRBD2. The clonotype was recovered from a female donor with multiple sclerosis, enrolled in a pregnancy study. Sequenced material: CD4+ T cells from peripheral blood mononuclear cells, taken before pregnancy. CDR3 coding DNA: TGTGCCAGCAGCCCGGCGGCGGGAGGGCTGAGTGAGCAGTTCTTC. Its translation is CASSPAAGGLSEQFF.